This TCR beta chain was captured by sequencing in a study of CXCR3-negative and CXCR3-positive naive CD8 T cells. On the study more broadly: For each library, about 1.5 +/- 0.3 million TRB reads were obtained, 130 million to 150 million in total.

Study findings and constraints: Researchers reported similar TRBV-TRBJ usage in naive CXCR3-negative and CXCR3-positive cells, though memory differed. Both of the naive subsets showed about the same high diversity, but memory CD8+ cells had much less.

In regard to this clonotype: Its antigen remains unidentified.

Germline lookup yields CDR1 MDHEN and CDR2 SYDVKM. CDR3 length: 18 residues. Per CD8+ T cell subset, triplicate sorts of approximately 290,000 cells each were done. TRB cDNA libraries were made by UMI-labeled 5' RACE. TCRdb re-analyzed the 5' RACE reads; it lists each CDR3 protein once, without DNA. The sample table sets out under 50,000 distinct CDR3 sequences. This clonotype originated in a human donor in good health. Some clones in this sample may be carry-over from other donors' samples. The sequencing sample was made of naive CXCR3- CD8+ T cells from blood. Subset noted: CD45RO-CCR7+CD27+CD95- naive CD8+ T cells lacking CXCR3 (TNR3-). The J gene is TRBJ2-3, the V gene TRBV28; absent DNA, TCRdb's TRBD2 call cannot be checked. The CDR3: CASTVTLAGVGGTDTQYF.